In this sample, the clone carrying this T cell receptor beta chain turned up many times. Its matching antigen is unknown. This record comes from a study of CD8 T cells in ankylosing spondylitis. Study observations and caveats: In the blood and synovial fluid of reactive arthritis, some motif variants had been previously reported. There was reportedly significant enrichment of clones that were disease-linked in matched ankylosing spondylitis synovial fluid. For ankylosing spondylitis blood, a TCR beta motif of roughly 8 highly homologous variants appeared characteristic.

TCRdb recomputed calls from the 5' RACE reads with MiXCR, one row per CDR3 protein. The profile covers a few hundred thousand distinct CDR3 sequences, with 20% appearing a single time and about 8.2% taken by the ten largest. What was sequenced was blood, either unsorted or a sorted T cell fraction (not recorded which). This TCR was recovered from a male donor with ankylosing spondylitis or in good health (not recorded which).

The CDR3 here is CASSFPNGNEQFF. DNA of the CDR3: TGTGCCAGCAGTTTTCCCAACGGCAATGAGCAGTTCTTC. The chain combines TRBV7-2 with TRBJ2-1, with D uncertain. The CDR3 totals 13 residues. CDR1 SGHTA and CDR2 FQGNSA come from the germline V gene. With 6 bases removed from V and 6 bases from J, the gap between germline ends came to 12 bases. Full variable domain (missing parts from reference TRBV7-2 and TRBJ2-1): GAGVSQSPSNKVTEKGKDVELRCDPISGHTALYWYRQSLGQGLEFLIYFQGNSAPDKSGLPSDRFSAERTGGSVSTLTIQRTQQEDSAVYLCASSFPNGNEQFFGPGTRLTVL.